This passage covers 24 T cell receptor beta chains from one sample sequenced in a study of blood T cell repertoires in COVID-19. Clones were read by immunoSEQ multiplex PCR, and TCRdb kept only the in-frame ones, dropping some. Among fewer than 350,000 clones listed, 81% were seen once. The sequenced material came from peripheral blood. The receptors come from a woman aged 60 to 75 with active or convalescent COVID-19.

The CDR3 protein is CASRGTASGEQYF. CDR3 bases: TGTGCCAGCAGGGGGACTGCCTCGGGCGAGCAGTACTTC. The chain recombines TRBV2 with TRBJ2-7, with D tentatively TRBD2 (6 bases). This CDR3 comprises 13 residues. Germline CDR1 is SNHLY and CDR2 is FYNNEI. Deletions cut 6 bases from V and 6 bases from J, with 15 bases between. Full variable domain (missing parts from reference TRBV2 and TRBJ2-7): EPEVTQTPSHQVTQMGQEVILRCVPISNHLYFYWYRQILGQKVEFLVSFYNNEISEKSEIFDDQFSVERPDGSNFTLKIRSTKLEDSAMYFCASRGTASGEQYFGPGTRLTVT.

This chain uses TRBV2 with TRBJ1-1, with 9 bases lining up with TRBD1. Germline V lookup: CDR1 SNHLY, CDR2 FYNNEI. The trim removed 6 bases at V and 1 base at J, leaving 12 bases unmatched. This CDR3 is built from 17 residues. The CDR3: CASRYRGRSLGNTEAFF. CDR3 nucleotides: TGTGCCAGCAGATACAGGGGGCGCAGCTTAGGGAACACTGAAGCTTTCTTT.

The V gene is TRBV12-3 or TRBV12-4, the J gene TRBJ1-2; D unresolved. With 2 bases removed from V and 6 bases from J, the gap between germline ends came to 7 bases. This CDR3 region has 12 residues. The CDR3 sequence: CASSLWPHGYTF. The CDR3 nucleotides are TGTGCCAGCAGTTTATGGCCGCATGGCTACACCTTC.

This chain joins TRBV9 and TRBJ2-3; 8 nucleotides line up with TRBD2. CDR1 is SGDLS, CDR2 YYNGEE, per germline. V lost 0 bases and J lost 4; bases outside the gene matches: 13. The CDR3 runs to 18 residues. The CDR3 loop reads CASSVGIRYGGVADTQYF. CDR3 DNA sequence: TGTGCCAGCAGCGTAGGTATAAGATACGGGGGGGTTGCAGATACGCAGTATTTT.

This clone came up a few times. V and J are TRBV4-2 and TRBJ2-5; 12 nucleotides agree with TRBD1. Germline CDR1 reads LGHNA; CDR2 reads YNFKEQ. J was trimmed by 5 bases and V by 0 bases; bases with no gene match: 13. CDR3 length: 19 amino acids. CDR3 in DNA: TGTGCCAGCAGCCAAGATTCCTTTACCGGGACAGGGGGCGCGGAGACCCAGTACTTC. It encodes CASSQDSFTGTGGAETQYF.

The chain links TRBV18 to TRBJ1-1; 9 bases match TRBD1. Trimming took 8 bases from V and 5 from J; bases not matched to a gene: 18. There are 17 residues in the CDR3. CDR1 KGHSH and CDR2 LQKENI come from the germline V gene. The CDR3 nucleotides are TGTGCCAGCCTAGAAGGGGGCCGGGACAGGGTTCAAACTGAAGCTTTCTTT. Translating gives CASLEGGRDRVQTEAFF. The full variable domain, with the rest looked up from reference TRBV18 and TRBJ1-1, is NAGVMQNPRHLVRRRGQEARLRCSPMKGHSHVYWYRQLPEEGLKFMVYLQKENIIDESGMPKERFSAEFPKEGPSILRIQQVVRGDSAAYFCASLEGGRDRVQTEAFFGQGTRLTVV.

The V gene is TRBV7-8, the J gene TRBJ1-5, with D possibly being TRBD1 (5 bases). This CDR3 has 15 amino acids. Between the trimmed V and J ends, which lost 1 base and 0 bases, there was a span of 7 bases. The germline CDR1 and CDR2 sequences are SGHVS and FQNEAQ. DNA for the CDR3: TGTGCCAGCAGCTTAGGGGGCGATAGCAATCAGCCCCAGCATTTT. It is translated as CASSLGGDSNQPQHF.

The genes are TRBV11-3 and TRBJ2-7, with a tentative D call TRBD2 (6 bases). Trimming took 1 base from V and 2 from J, leaving 12 bases between them. Germline assignment: CDR1 SGHNT and CDR2 YENEEA. This CDR3 is 15 amino acids long. DNA of the CDR3: TGTGCCAGCAGCTTAGCGGGGGACGGGACCTACGAGCAGTACTTC. This encodes CASSLAGDGTYEQYF.

The chain carries TRBV7-9 and TRBJ1-1; D unclear. Between the trimmed V and J ends, which lost 1 base and 1 base, there was a span of 10 bases. The germline V gene has CDR1 SEHNR and CDR2 FQNEAQ (reference sequence). The CDR3 spans 15 residues. The DNA of the CDR3 is TGTGCCAGCAGCTTAGGGTCGGGTAGGAACACTGAAGCTTTCTTT. This codes for CASSLGSGRNTEAFF.

The chain recombines TRBV19 with TRBJ1-2; 10 nucleotides line up with TRBD1. This CDR3 has 15 residues. Germline V gene sequence: CDR1 LNHDA, CDR2 SQIVND (reference sequence). J lost 3 bases, V lost 10 bases, and 11 bases had no gene match. CDR3 in amino acids: CATDTGTGDYYGYTF. The CDR3, as DNA: TGTGCCACCGATACCGGGACAGGGGACTACTATGGCTACACCTTC.

V is TRBV3-1 (or the pseudogene TRBV3-2) and J is TRBJ1-6; D remains ambiguous. The CDR3 loop spans 10 amino acids. Per germline, CDR1 LGHDT and CDR2 YNNKEL (reference sequence). V gave up 8 bases and J gave up 13 bases, with 9 bases separating them. The CDR3 here is CASGNRPLHF. DNA of the CDR3: TGTGCCAGCGGTAACCGGCCCCTCCACTTT.

V usage is TRBV29-1 and J usage is TRBJ1-2, with D perhaps TRBD1 (5 bases). The length of the CDR3 is 13 residues. Deletions cut 7 bases from V and 1 base from J, with 13 bases between. CDR1 SQVTM and CDR2 ANQGSEA come from the germline V gene. DNA of the CDR3: TGCAGCGGGGGGTCAGGGTTTAACTATGGCTACACCTTC. Its translation is CSGGSGFNYGYTF.

The table lists this clone with a few counts. The chain combines TRBV4-1 with TRBJ1-2, with D possibly TRBD1 on 6 matching bases. Trimming stripped 2 bases from V and 7 bases from J, with 20 bases between. The CDR3 runs 16 residues. Germline V lookup: CDR1 MGHRA, CDR2 YSYEKL. CDR3 protein: CASSQSRGAPTAGYTF. DNA of the CDR3: TGCGCCAGCAGCCAATCTCGGGGGGCGCCAACGGCTGGCTACACCTTC.

The chain is built from TRBV19 and TRBJ1-4; TRBD1 matches 11 bases. This CDR3 contains 14 residues. Germline V gives CDR1 LNHDA, CDR2 SQIVND (reference sequence). The V and J ends lost 5 bases and 6 bases, in that order; junction bases with no gene match: 2. Here the CDR3 reads CASSPGQGDEKLFF. The CDR3 DNA follows: TGTGCCAGTAGTCCGGGACAGGGGGATGAAAAACTGTTTTTT.

The genes are TRBV7-2 and TRBJ2-2; the D is unclear. Trimming pared 3 bases from V and 7 bases from J, leaving 12 bases between. The germline V gene has CDR1 SGHTA and CDR2 FQGNSA. The CDR3 consists of 14 residues. Here the CDR3 DNA reads TGTGCCAGCAGCTTGGCTCCTGCTGTCGGGGAGCTGTTTTTT. It specifies CASSLAPAVGELFF.

This rearrangement joins TRBV28 to TRBJ1-2; 10 positions match TRBD1. Losses at the gene ends were 5 bases for V and 2 bases for J; bases not matched to a gene: 5. Germline CDR1 MDHEN, CDR2 SYDVKM. The CDR3 has 15 residues. In DNA, the CDR3 is TGTGCCAGCAGTGCTTGGACAGGGGGGAACTATGGCTACACCTTC. Protein product: CASSAWTGGNYGYTF.

The chain joins TRBV7-9 to TRBJ2-7; D might be TRBD2 (7 bases). The CDR3 consists of 14 residues. Between the trimmed V and J ends, which lost 5 bases and 3 bases, there was a span of 14 bases. Per germline, CDR1 SEHNR and CDR2 FQNEAQ (reference sequence). The CDR3 DNA follows: TGTGCCAGCAGCATTGGGGGGGCCGACTACGAGCAGTACTTC. Protein sequence: CASSIGGADYEQYF.

The chain joins TRBV11-2 to TRBJ2-1; TRBD1 matches 7 bases. Unmatched junction bases numbered 5, after V lost 6 bases and J lost 6 bases. CDR3 length: 13 amino acids. CDR1 is SGHAT, CDR2 FQNNGV, per germline. In DNA, the CDR3 is TGTGCCAGCAGTCCAACAGGGGCCAATGAGCAGTTCTTC. Protein product: CASSPTGANEQFF. The variable domain in full, completed from reference TRBV11-2 and TRBJ2-1, reads EAGVAQSPRYKIIEKRQSVAFWCNPISGHATLYWYQQILGQGPKLLIQFQNNGVVDDSQLPKDRFSAERLKGVDSTLKIQPAKLEDSAVYLCASSPTGANEQFFGPGTRLTVL.

The gene calls are TRBV19 and TRBJ1-2; tentatively, D is TRBD1 (6 bases). V was trimmed by 1 base and J by 0 bases, leaving 9 bases between them. CDR3 length: 15 amino acids. Germline V gene data show CDR1 as LNHDA and CDR2 as SQIVND (reference sequence). The CDR3, as DNA: TGTGCCAGTAGTATAGGACAGGCGGCTAACTATGGCTACACCTTC. Translation gives CASSIGQAANYGYTF. Combining the CDR3 with reference TRBV19 and TRBJ1-2 gives the whole variable domain DGGITQSPKYLFRKEGQNVTLSCEQNLNHDAMYWYRQDPGQGLRLIYYSQIVNDFQKGDIAEGYSVSREKKESFPLTVTSAQKNPTAFYLCASSIGQAANYGYTFGSGTRLTVV.

This chain links TRBV11-2 with TRBJ2-7; weak D call: TRBD1 (5 bases). From germline, CDR1 is SGHAT and CDR2 FQNNGV. V was cut by 2 bases and J by 2 bases, with 13 bases left in between. The CDR3 sequence is 15 residues long. The CDR3 DNA reads TGTGCCAGCAGCTTATCTCTCAGGGATACCTACGAGCAGTACTTC. Amino acids: CASSLSLRDTYEQYF.

The gene calls are TRBV5-4 and TRBJ2-2; 8 bases agree with TRBD1. The CDR3 loop spans 16 amino acids. CDR1 is SGHNT and CDR2 is YYREEE in the germline V gene (reference sequence). V lost 0 bases and J lost 4; bases outside the gene matches: 5. The DNA for the CDR3 is TGTGCCAGCAGCTTGGGGACAGGGACGGGCACCGGGGAGCTGTTTTTT. As protein: CASSLGTGTGTGELFF.

The J gene is TRBJ2-7, the V gene TRBV6-5, with D possibly matching TRBD1 (6 bases). The V end lost 7 bases, the J end lost 4 bases, and 14 bases lay between the germline ends. CDR1 is MNHEY and CDR2 is SVGAGI in the germline V gene. The CDR3 contains 13 residues. CDR3 residues: CASITGFPYEQYF. The CDR3 DNA is TGTGCCAGCATTACAGGGTTTCCTTACGAGCAGTACTTC.

V is TRBV10-3 and J is TRBJ2-7, with 8 nucleotides matching TRBD1. Germline V gene lookup returns CDR1 ENHRY and CDR2 SYGVKD. CDR3 length: 14 amino acids. V lost 4 bases to trimming and J lost 5 bases; unmatched junction nucleotides: 7. The CDR3 here is CAISAGTGQHEQYF. The CDR3 DNA reads as TGTGCCATCAGTGCAGGGACAGGACAACACGAGCAGTACTTC.

There are a few counts of this clone. This chain connects TRBV10-3 to TRBJ1-1, with D possibly TRBD1 on 5 matching bases. The CDR3 consists of 16 residues. V lost 0 bases and J lost 1, with 12 bases in between. Germline CDR1 reads ENHRY; CDR2 reads SYGVKD. CDR3 DNA sequence: TGTGCCATCAGTGAGTCGGTAGGACACTGGAACACTGAAGCTTTCTTT. It codes for CAISESVGHWNTEAFF.